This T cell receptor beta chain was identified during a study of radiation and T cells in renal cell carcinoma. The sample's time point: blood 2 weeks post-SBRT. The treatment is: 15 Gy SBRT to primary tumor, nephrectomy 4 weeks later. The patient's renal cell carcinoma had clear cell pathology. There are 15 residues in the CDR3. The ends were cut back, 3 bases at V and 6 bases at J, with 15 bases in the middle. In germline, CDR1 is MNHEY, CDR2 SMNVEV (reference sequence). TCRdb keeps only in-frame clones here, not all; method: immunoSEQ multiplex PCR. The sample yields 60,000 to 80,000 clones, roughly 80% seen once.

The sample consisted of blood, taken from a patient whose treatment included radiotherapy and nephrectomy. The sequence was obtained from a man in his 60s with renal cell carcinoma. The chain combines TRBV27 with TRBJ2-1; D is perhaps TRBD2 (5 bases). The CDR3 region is CASSFFSGFANEQFF. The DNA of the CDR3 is TGTGCCAGCAGTTTCTTCTCGGGATTCGCCAATGAGCAGTTCTTC.